Detailed here is one T cell receptor beta chain. Germline V CDR1 and CDR2: MNHEY, SVGAGI. This CDR3 is built from 14 residues. This sample's RNA came from whole unsorted tissue. This sample was included in a study of tumor and adjacent non-tumor tissue in lung cancer. Study background: Stage I to III disease affected about nine men and roughly five women aged roughly 31 to 76.

Three rounds of nested PCR, following a modified ARM-PCR protocol, produced the TCRbeta library. TCRdb re-derived calls from the multiplex PCR reads in MiXCR, one entry per CDR3 protein. This sample has 65,000 to 90,000 distinct CDR3 sequences, with 80% found just once. The genes are TRBV6-5 and TRBJ1-2; 7 bases line up with TRBD1. Sequenced material: lung tumor tissue. This receptor was obtained from a woman aged 45-60 years with non-small cell lung cancer. The CDR3 reads CTTQDRRTNYGYTF. The CDR3 region has the DNA TGTACCACCCAGGACAGGCGCACTAACTATGGCTACACCTTC.